These 15 T cell receptor beta chains originate from one sample sequenced in a study of blood T cells in healthy people across ages. A second roughly 7 to 12 cycle PCR used barcoded and J-beta primers. TCRdb reprocessed the 5' RACE reads via MiXCR and lists one record per CDR3 protein. In the table there are roughly 1.9 million distinct CDR3 sequences, roughly two fifths of which are singletons. Source material: blood. These receptors were taken from a human donor in good health.

This clonotype came up a few times. The chain couples TRBV4-2 to TRBJ1-6, with D tentatively TRBD1 (6 bases). Trimming removed 8 bases from V and 8 bases from J, with 13 bases in between. The CDR3 length is 13 residues. Germline loops: CDR1 LGHNA, CDR2 YNFKEQ. This CDR3 reads CASRGTPDSPLHF. Written as DNA, the CDR3 is TGTGCCAGCCGAGGGACACCTGATTCACCCCTCCACTTT.

The genes are TRBV5-1 and TRBJ2-7; perhaps D is TRBD1 or TRBD2 (7 bases each). CDR1 SGHRS and CDR2 YFSETQ come from the germline V gene. Trimming left V 4 bases short and J 7 bases short, with 18 bases between. This CDR3 is 14 amino acids long. CDR3 coding DNA: TGCGCCAGCAGCAGCGGGACAGCTGCTAGTGAGCAGTACTTC. This codes for CASSSGTAASEQYF.

This clonotype was detected only a few times. V and J are TRBV10-3 and TRBJ2-1, with a weak D call TRBD1 (5 bases). The CDR3 is made up of 13 amino acids. Trimming pared 8 bases from V and 8 bases from J, leaving 16 bases between. Germline CDR1 ENHRY, CDR2 SYGVKD. CDR3 in DNA: TGTGCCATCTCCCCCAGGGAACAAGATGAGCAGTTCTTC. Protein: CAISPREQDEQFF.

This clonotype turned up a few times. The chain combines TRBV5-5 with TRBJ2-7; D is unresolved. There are 16 residues in the CDR3. V gave up 0 bases and J gave up 2 bases, with 15 bases separating them. The germline V gene encodes CDR1 SGHKS and CDR2 YYEKEE (reference sequence). The CDR3 is CASSLVAPTPTYEQYF. CDR3 nucleotides: TGTGCCAGCAGCTTGGTGGCACCAACCCCGACCTACGAGCAGTACTTC.

This clonotype was recorded a few times. J is TRBJ2-3 and V is TRBV9, with 9 bases that match TRBD2. The CDR3 covers 15 residues. Germline V gene data show CDR1 as SGDLS and CDR2 as YYNGEE. The J segment lost 0 bases and the V segment lost 3 bases, leaving 2 bases of the junction unmatched. In DNA, the CDR3 is TGTGCCAGCAGCGGTAGCGGGGGAAGCACAGATACGCAGTATTTT. Its translation is CASSGSGGSTDTQYF.

This clonotype has just a few counts. The chain is built from TRBV4-2 and TRBJ2-7; D might be TRBD2 (5 bases). V lost 0 bases and J lost 0, with 15 bases in between. The CDR3 has 17 amino acids. CDR1 is LGHNA, CDR2 YNFKEQ, per germline. CDR3 protein: CASSQEGPSGSSYEQYF. CDR3 in DNA: TGTGCCAGCAGCCAAGAGGGTCCCTCGGGGAGCTCCTACGAGCAGTACTTC.

This clonotype was counted only a few times. This clone may be a read error of a much larger clone one base away. The chain employs TRBV6-5 and TRBJ2-3; 13 bases line up with TRBD2. The CDR3 sequence is 15 residues long. CDR1 is MNHEY, CDR2 SVGAGI, per germline. After removal of 5 bases from V and 5 bases from J, the junction contained 4 bases not matched to a gene. The CDR3 DNA reads TGTGCCAGCAGTGACGGGACTAGCGGGGTAGATACGCAGTATTTT. It translates to CASSDGTSGVDTQYF.

The V and J genes are TRBV6-1 and TRBJ2-5, with TRBD2 as a possible D gene (6 bases). Germline values: CDR1 MNHNS, CDR2 SASEGT. The CDR3 is made up of 14 amino acids. Between the trimmed V and J ends, which lost 7 bases and 2 bases, there was a span of 14 bases. The DNA for the CDR3 is TGTGCCAGCACCACCGGGACTTATCAAGAGACCCAGTACTTC. Amino acid sequence: CASTTGTYQETQYF.

The chain joins TRBV20-1 to TRBJ2-5; 8 bases are shared with TRBD1. The ends lost 5 bases at V and 5 bases at J; junction bases unmatched: 10. In germline, CDR1 is DFQATT, CDR2 SNEGSKA (reference sequence). The CDR3 runs to 14 residues. CDR3: CSAHDRGRGETQYF. The CDR3 DNA is TGCAGTGCTCATGACAGGGGCCGAGGGGAGACCCAGTACTTC.

The rearrangement links TRBV12-3 or TRBV12-4 to TRBJ1-2; TRBD1 is a possible D gene (6 bases). The CDR3 has 14 residues. V shed 5 bases and J shed 4 bases, with 14 bases lying between them. The CDR3 loop reads CASSPGEGIYGYTF. The CDR3, as DNA: TGTGCCAGCAGTCCAGGGGAGGGTATCTATGGCTACACCTTC.

This rearrangement joins TRBV12-3 or TRBV12-4 to TRBJ2-4; D may be TRBD2 (6 bases). CDR3 length: 17 amino acids. V was pared by 1 base and J by 3 bases, with 16 bases between. As DNA, the CDR3 is TGTGCCAGCAGTTTAGGGAGGGCCGAGTTCGGCAAAAACATTCAGTACTTC. Its protein product is CASSLGRAEFGKNIQYF.

The chain uses TRBV5-6 and TRBJ1-1; weak D call: TRBD1 (5 bases). The V end was cut by 4 bases, the J end by 6 bases, with 10 bases between. The length of the CDR3 is 12 residues. Germline lookup yields CDR1 SGHDT and CDR2 YYEEEE. CDR3 in amino acids: CASSTQGSEAFF. CDR3 coding DNA: TGTGCCAGCAGCACGCAGGGTTCTGAAGCTTTCTTT.

This clonotype occurred a few times. The rearrangement uses TRBV20-1 and TRBJ1-5; a possible D gene is TRBD1 (5 bases). V gave up 5 bases and J gave up 3 bases, with 11 bases separating them. Per germline, CDR1 DFQATT and CDR2 SNEGSKA (reference sequence). This CDR3 region has 13 residues. The CDR3 nucleotides are TGCAGTGCTGGGTGGGACGCCAATCAGCCCCAGCATTTT. It encodes CSAGWDANQPQHF.

The rearrangement links TRBV20-1 to TRBJ2-1, with 9 nucleotides matching TRBD2. Germline CDR1 reads DFQATT; CDR2 reads SNEGSKA (reference sequence). V dropped 3 bases and J dropped 0; count of bases not matched to a gene: 6. The CDR3 is 16 residues long. CDR3 protein: CSASPLAGSSYNEQFF. The CDR3 bases are TGCAGTGCTAGTCCCCTAGCGGGGTCCTCCTACAATGAGCAGTTCTTC.

The chain uses TRBV12-3 or TRBV12-4 and TRBJ2-3; no reliable D call. The CDR3 is 15 amino acids. V was clipped by 1 base and J by 4 bases, with 12 bases between them. Here the CDR3 DNA reads TGTGCCAGCAGTTTAGGGGTGATAAGAGCAGATACGCAGTATTTT. As protein: CASSLGVIRADTQYF.